These 3 T cell receptor beta chains share one sample of origin, sequenced in a study of spatial heterogeneity in lung cancer. Indicated time point: sample taken at primary tumor resection. No cells were sorted before sequencing. The whole RNA sequenced was extracted from tumor, nontumor lung or frozen PBMC. TCRdb reanalysed the 5' RACE reads using MiXCR and keeps one entry per CDR3 protein. The sample includes some 15,000 distinct CDR3 sequences, about 9.4% of them seen just once. The material sequenced was PBMCs, taken at surgery. These receptors were taken from a male donor with early-stage non-small cell lung cancer.

This clonotype was observed at least ten times. The chain is built from TRBV20-1 and TRBJ2-7; the match to TRBD2 covers 15 bases. The CDR3 is made up of 18 amino acids. The V and J ends lost 5 bases and 4 bases, in that order; junction bases with no gene match: 15. Germline assignment: CDR1 DFQATT and CDR2 SNEGSKA (reference sequence). CDR3 protein: CSAPRTSGRGGGGYEQYF. DNA of the CDR3: TGCAGTGCTCCCCGGACTAGCGGGAGGGGTGGAGGGGGTTACGAGCAGTACTTC.

This clonotype has ten or more counts. The CDR3 spells CASSLPGMGEKLFF. CDR3 DNA: TGTGCCAGCAGCCTACCAGGGATGGGAGAAAAACTGTTTTTT. The chain has TRBV3-1 and TRBJ1-4; D might be TRBD1 (5 bases). Germline V gene data show CDR1 as LGHDT and CDR2 as YNNKEL (reference sequence). Trimming took off 4 bases at V and 8 bases at J, with 14 bases between the two ends. The CDR3 extends over 14 amino acids.

This clonotype has a count of ten or more. The chain carries TRBV2 and TRBJ1-1; D remains ambiguous. This CDR3 is 11 amino acids long. Germline CDR1 and CDR2: SNHLY and FYNNEI. The ends were cut back, 11 bases at V and 8 bases at J, with 15 bases in the middle. CDR3 coding DNA: TGTGCCGGCGAGGAGCGCAGCGAAGCTTTCTTT. Translated: CAGEERSEAFF.